Below, 21 T cell receptor beta chains from the same sample are listed, as sequenced in a study of T-cell reconstitution after alpha-beta-depleted transplantation in children. A TCRbeta library incorporating unique molecular identifiers was prepared. TCRdb used MiXCR to reprocess the PCR reads, holding one entry per CDR3 protein. The sample holds 98,000 or so distinct CDR3 sequences, about 25% seen once. The specimen was PBMCs, collected before TCRalphabeta/CD19-depleted stem cell transplant. The receptor set was obtained from a boy aged 2 to 10 with acute lymphoblastic leukemia, due to receive a stem cell transplant.

This chain connects TRBV28 to TRBJ2-1; TRBD2 is a possible D gene (5 bases). The germline gives CDR1 MDHEN, CDR2 SYDVKM. V was pared by 8 bases and J by 0 bases, with 8 bases between. The CDR3 contains 13 residues. This CDR3 reads CASEGSSYNEQFF. The CDR3 nucleotides are TGTGCCAGCGAAGGGAGCTCCTACAATGAGCAGTTCTTC.

This clonotype was seen only a few times. V is TRBV28 and J is TRBJ2-1; TRBD2 agrees at 7 bases. There are 18 residues in the CDR3. CDR1 MDHEN and CDR2 SYDVKM come from the germline V gene. V shed 2 bases and J 7 bases; nucleotides not matched to a gene: 17. The CDR3 loop reads CASSLALAEGFGRNEQFF. CDR3 coding DNA: TGTGCCAGCAGTTTAGCCCTAGCGGAGGGGTTTGGGCGAAATGAGCAGTTCTTC.

The chain recombines TRBV6-2 or TRBV6-3 with TRBJ2-1, with TRBD1 identical over 8 bases. V trimming: 6 bases; J trimming: 3 bases; junction bases outside the gene matches: 16. Germline V CDR1 and CDR2: MNHEY, SVGEGT. This CDR3 has 18 amino acids. CDR3 loop: CASSPSRVTGTGYNEQFF. In DNA form, the CDR3 reads TGTGCCAGCAGCCCCAGCCGCGTGACAGGGACAGGCTACAATGAGCAGTTCTTC.

The J gene is TRBJ2-3, the V gene TRBV18; weak D call: TRBD1 (6 bases). The germline CDR1 and CDR2 sequences are KGHSH and LQKENI. This CDR3 region has 16 residues. Trimming pared 3 bases from V and 1 base from J, leaving 14 bases between. DNA of the CDR3: TGTGCCAGCTCACCCTCACAGGGTACCCGCACAGATACGCAGTATTTT. It is translated as CASSPSQGTRTDTQYF.

This clonotype appeared a few times. The chain combines TRBV6-2 or TRBV6-3 with TRBJ2-3; D possibly corresponds to TRBD2 (6 bases). The CDR3 runs 15 residues. Germline V lookup: CDR1 MNHEY, CDR2 SVGEGT. V was shortened by 2 bases and J by 2 bases, with 11 bases between the two germline ends. This CDR3 is CASSYSGGATDTQYF. The CDR3 bases are TGTGCCAGCAGTTACAGCGGAGGGGCCACAGATACGCAGTATTTT.

The table lists this clonotype with a few counts. The genes are TRBV7-9 and TRBJ1-1, with D possibly being TRBD1 (5 bases). Trimming cost V 1 base and J 3 bases, with 6 bases left between them. The CDR3 length is 13 residues. Germline CDR1 and CDR2: SEHNR and FQNEAQ (reference sequence). The CDR3 loop is CASSLGGDTEAFF. CDR3 in DNA: TGTGCCAGCAGCTTAGGGGGGGACACTGAAGCTTTCTTT.

This clonotype was observed at least ten times. This sequence joins TRBV20-1 and TRBJ2-1, with TRBD2 identical over 10 bases. The V gene end was trimmed by 2 bases and the J gene end by 4 bases; junction bases not matched to a gene: 8. The CDR3 has 16 amino acids. Germline assignment: CDR1 DFQATT and CDR2 SNEGSKA (reference sequence). CDR3 sequence reads: CSARSLAGGRYNEQFF. The CDR3 DNA reads as TGCAGTGCTAGATCCTTAGCGGGAGGTCGGTACAATGAGCAGTTCTTC.

This clonotype was observed a few times. This rearrangement joins TRBV7-2 to TRBJ2-4; 7 bases fit TRBD2. Losses at the gene ends were 5 bases for V and 2 bases for J; bases not matched to a gene: 3. Germline loops: CDR1 SGHTA, CDR2 FQGNSA. This CDR3 is built from 14 residues. DNA of the CDR3: TGTGCCAGCAGCCCCGGGGGGTCCAAAAACATTCAGTACTTC. This gives the protein CASSPGGSKNIQYF.

This clonotype was seen more than once but under ten times. The V call is TRBV20-1, the J call TRBJ2-1, with TRBD2 as a possible D gene (6 bases). The CDR3 has 18 residues. Germline-derived CDR1 and CDR2 are DFQATT and SNEGSKA (reference sequence). V lost 3 bases and J 3 bases, leaving 24 bases between the germline ends. In DNA, the CDR3 is TGCAGTGCTAGGCCGATAACGTTTGGGGGGAGAAGCTACAATGAGCAGTTCTTC. It codes for CSARPITFGGRSYNEQFF.

The chain carries TRBV5-1 and TRBJ2-3, with a tentative D call TRBD2 (6 bases). Germline V lookup: CDR1 SGHRS, CDR2 YFSETQ. This CDR3 comprises 16 residues. The V and J ends lost 3 bases and 1 base respectively, with 15 bases between them. DNA of the CDR3: TGCGCCAGCAGCTCACCTTTAGCGGAGGGCACAGATACGCAGTATTTT. This translates into CASSSPLAEGTDTQYF.

This chain uses TRBV10-1 with TRBJ2-3; 14 nucleotides line up with TRBD2. V lost 5 bases and J lost 4; bases outside the gene matches: 5. The CDR3 totals 16 residues. Germline V CDR1 and CDR2: WNHNN, SYGVQD (reference sequence). DNA for the CDR3: TGCGCCAGCAGTTCCGGGACTAGCGGGAGATCAGATACGCAGTATTTT. This gives the protein CASSSGTSGRSDTQYF.

The chain carries TRBV29-1 and TRBJ2-7; 8 nucleotides line up with TRBD2. The V gene's germline CDR1 is SQVTM and CDR2 ANQGSEA. CDR3 length: 13 residues. Trimming at V came to 3 bases and at J to 4 bases, leaving 5 bases not matched to a gene. This CDR3 reads CSVDTTGGYEQYF. The CDR3, as DNA: TGCAGCGTTGATACTACGGGAGGGTACGAGCAGTACTTC.

This clonotype occurred a few times. The V gene is TRBV2, the J gene TRBJ2-1; no clear D gene. The CDR3 contains 13 residues. The germline CDR1 and CDR2 sequences are SNHLY and FYNNEI. Trimming took 2 bases from V and 12 from J, leaving 14 bases between them. CDR3 bases: TGTGCCAGCAGTGAATCGGCGCGTGAGAGGCAGTTCTTC. It yields the protein CASSESARERQFF.

This clonotype occurred a few times. This rearrangement joins TRBV6-4 to TRBJ1-5; D unclear. The germline gives CDR1 MRHNA, CDR2 SNTAGT. V gave up 2 bases and J gave up 0 bases, with 2 bases separating them. The CDR3 covers 13 residues. The CDR3 here is CASSDNSNQPQHF. DNA of the CDR3: TGTGCCAGCAGTGACAATAGCAATCAGCCCCAGCATTTT.

The chain combines TRBV27 with TRBJ2-7; 12 bases match TRBD2. Per germline, CDR1 MNHEY and CDR2 SMNVEV (reference sequence). V was pared by 2 bases and J by 5 bases, with 1 base of the junction left unmatched. The CDR3 has 14 residues. The CDR3 sequence: CASSLLAGGHEQYF. The CDR3 bases are TGTGCCAGCAGTTTACTAGCGGGAGGGCACGAGCAGTACTTC.

This chain uses TRBV28 with TRBJ2-1, with D possibly TRBD2 on 7 matching bases. The CDR3 runs to 13 residues. Deletions cut 7 bases from V and 4 bases from J, with 11 bases between. CDR1 and CDR2 (germline): MDHEN, SYDVKM. CDR3: CASTRGGYNEQFF. The CDR3, as DNA: TGTGCCAGCACCAGGGGAGGGTACAATGAGCAGTTCTTC.

The chain couples TRBV27 to TRBJ2-5; 7 bases agree with TRBD1. The CDR3 is 14 amino acids. The germline gives CDR1 MNHEY, CDR2 SMNVEV (reference sequence). V dropped 6 bases and J dropped 5; count of bases not matched to a gene: 9. The DNA of the CDR3 is TGTGCCAGCAGCCACCGAGGGGGCTGGGAGACCCAGTACTTC. It is translated as CASSHRGGWETQYF.

The table lists this clonotype with a few counts. The chain carries TRBV7-9 and TRBJ2-1; no clear D. The CDR3 sequence is 12 residues long. Germline lookup yields CDR1 SEHNR and CDR2 FQNEAQ (reference sequence). Trimming left V 5 bases short and J 7 bases short, with 9 bases between. The CDR3 is CASSPPRNEQFF. DNA of the CDR3: TGTGCCAGCAGCCCCCCTAGAAATGAGCAGTTCTTC.

This clonotype was recorded many times. The chain is built from TRBV11-2 and TRBJ2-7; D might be TRBD2 (6 bases). V lost 3 bases to trimming and J lost 4 bases, with 16 bases between them. The CDR3 runs to 15 residues. Germline V gives CDR1 SGHAT, CDR2 FQNNGV. The CDR3 loop reads CASSLEGSGAYEQYF. The CDR3 region has the DNA TGTGCCAGCAGCTTGGAGGGGTCGGGCGCATACGAGCAGTACTTC.

This clonotype was detected many times. The genes are TRBV12-3 or TRBV12-4 and TRBJ1-2, with D maybe TRBD1 (6 bases). The germline V and J ends were trimmed by 5 bases and 4 bases, with 14 bases remaining between them. The CDR3 is 14 residues long. In DNA form, the CDR3 reads TGTGCCAGCAGTCCCCAGGGGAGGTCCTATGGCTACACCTTC. This translates into CASSPQGRSYGYTF.

This clonotype has just a few counts. This may be a read error, as it is one base from a much larger clone. The genes are TRBV12-3 or TRBV12-4 and TRBJ2-5; D is perhaps TRBD1 (6 bases). This CDR3 is 11 amino acids long. This CDR3 is CASSARGLQCF. The CDR3 nucleotides read TGTGCCAGCAGTGCCAGGGGCCTCCAGTGCTTC.